What follows are 15 T cell receptor beta chains derived from one specimen sequenced in a study of vaccination and CD4 T cells after COVID-19 (dated by TCRdb to between 2021 and 2022). Per the publication, the treatment or condition label means: roughly 10-day PBMC culture with coronavirus spike peptide pools or control peptides (ViraFEST assay). The library was obtained by PCR. Reads for this sample came from an Illumina iSeq 100. DNA from cultured CD4+ T cells underwent TCR sequencing with the Oncomine TCR Beta short-read assay at the Johns Hopkins FTIC core. Using fastp at Q25 and MiXCR, TCRdb reprocessed the public reads and kept productive beta chains. Rows are combined by CDR3 protein, so each entry shows the most common genes and DNA. Recorded for this sample are about 12,000 distinct CDR3 sequences; approximately 43% of them occurred a single time. About 7.4% of the sample is taken by the ten largest.

No antigen is known for these receptors. Source material: CD4+ T cells from blood, cultured in vitro. These receptor sequences come from a human donor who had recovered from COVID-19.

V gene TRBV2 combines with J gene TRBJ1-1; 9 bases agree with TRBD1. The germline CDR1 and CDR2 sequences are SNHLY and FYNNEI. V shed 6 bases and J 5 bases; nucleotides not matched to a gene: 7. The CDR3 runs to 14 residues. The CDR3 here is CASRSTGGKTEAFF. In DNA, the CDR3 is TGTGCCAGCAGAAGCACAGGGGGCAAGACTGAAGCTTTCTTT.

The chain employs TRBV30 and TRBJ1-2; 7 bases are shared with TRBD1. The CDR3 extends over 13 amino acids. Germline loops: CDR1 GTSNPN, CDR2 SVGIG (reference sequence). J gave up 8 bases and V 5 bases, and 11 bases lay outside the gene matches. CDR3 protein: CAWETAGRGGYTF. In DNA form, the CDR3 reads TGTGCCTGGGAGACAGCAGGCAGGGGGGGCTACACCTTC.

The chain carries TRBV11-2 and TRBJ2-5, with D perhaps matching TRBD2 (5 bases). Trimming shortened V by 1 base and J by 1 base, and 10 bases separated the two germline ends. Germline CDR1 and CDR2: SGHAT and FQNNGV. The CDR3 length is 15 residues. The CDR3 nucleotides are TGTGCCAGCAGCTTAGTGGGTAGCGCCCAAGAGACCCAGTACTTC. It yields the protein CASSLVGSAQETQYF.

The V and J genes are TRBV7-2 and TRBJ1-5; 9 bases are shared with TRBD1. Losses at the gene ends were 4 bases for V and 4 bases for J; bases not matched to a gene: 2. CDR1 SGHTA and CDR2 FQGNSA come from the germline V gene. The CDR3 is 14 residues long. CDR3 amino acids: CASSSGQGNQPQHF. Written as DNA, the CDR3 is TGTGCCAGCAGCTCCGGACAGGGGAATCAGCCCCAGCATTTT. The variable domain in full, with the rest retrieved from reference TRBV7-2 and TRBJ1-5, is GAGVSQSPSNKVTEKGKDVELRCDPISGHTALYWYRQSLGQGLEFLIYFQGNSAPDKSGLPSDRFSAERTGGSVSTLTIQRTQQEDSAVYLCASSSGQGNQPQHFGDGTRLSIL.

This clonotype was found a few times. CDR3 region: CASSFGVGYGYTF. The CDR3 nucleotides read TGTGCCAGTAGCTTCGGGGTTGGGTATGGCTACACCTTC. The genes are TRBV19 and TRBJ1-2; D is undetermined. This CDR3 comprises 13 residues. From germline, CDR1 is LNHDA and CDR2 SQIVND (reference sequence). V was clipped by 6 bases and J by 5 bases, with 13 bases between them.

This chain uses TRBV24-1 with TRBJ1-3, with D maybe TRBD1 (5 bases). V was cut by 3 bases and J by 0 bases, with 8 bases left in between. Germline V gene lookup returns CDR1 KGHDR and CDR2 SFDVKD. CDR3 length equals 15 residues. Here the CDR3 reads CATSDPGSSGNTIYF. The CDR3 DNA is TGTGCCACCAGTGATCCAGGGAGCTCTGGAAACACCATATATTTT.

The chain is built from TRBV28 and TRBJ1-2; 10 bases are a match to TRBD1. J was trimmed by 4 bases and V by 5 bases; bases with no gene match: 10. The CDR3 runs 16 residues. Germline V lookup: CDR1 MDHEN, CDR2 SYDVKM. CDR3 in amino acids: CASSPTGGERGYGYTF. CDR3 DNA: TGTGCCAGCAGTCCGACAGGGGGCGAACGGGGCTATGGCTACACCTTC.

The J gene is TRBJ1-3, the V gene TRBV28; 10 positions match TRBD1. The CDR3 is 14 amino acids. V lost 6 bases, J lost 4 bases, and 3 bases stayed unmatched. Germline V CDR1 and CDR2: MDHEN, SYDVKM. This chain's CDR3 is CASRGTGEGNTIYF. The CDR3 coding sequence is TGTGCCAGCAGGGGGACAGGGGAAGGAAACACCATATATTTT.

This clonotype was picked up one time. CDR3 sequence reads: CASRGLAEYNEQFF. The CDR3 DNA reads as TGTGCCAGCAGGGGACTAGCGGAATACAATGAGCAGTTCTTC. V usage is TRBV2 and J usage is TRBJ2-1; 11 bases match TRBD2. Germline lookup yields CDR1 SNHLY and CDR2 FYNNEI. This CDR3 is built from 14 residues. V shed 6 bases, J shed 4 bases, and the junction held 2 bases outside the gene matches. The complete variable domain, with remaining parts taken from reference TRBV2 and TRBJ2-1, reads EPEVTQTPSHQVTQMGQEVILRCVPISNHLYFYWYRQILGQKVEFLVSFYNNEISEKSEIFDDQFSVERPDGSNFTLKIRSTKLEDSAMYFCASRGLAEYNEQFFGPGTRLTVL.

This CDR3 reads CASSPGPAGRGEAFF. The CDR3 region has the DNA TGTGCCAGCAGCCCAGGGCCGGCTGGCAGGGGTGAAGCTTTCTTT. The chain has TRBV7-9 and TRBJ1-1; the D gene is possibly TRBD1 (6 bases). CDR3 length: 15 amino acids. The germline V gene has CDR1 SEHNR and CDR2 FQNEAQ (reference sequence). The V and J ends lost 5 bases and 7 bases respectively, with 20 bases between them.

CDR3 region: CASRLGDSGYTF. In DNA form, the CDR3 reads TGTGCCAGCCGCCTCGGGGACTCTGGCTACACCTTC. The chain uses TRBV9 and TRBJ1-2, with TRBD1 as a possible D gene (5 bases). Trimming stripped 7 bases from V and 7 bases from J, with 14 bases between. Looked up from germline, CDR1 is SGDLS and CDR2 is YYNGEE. The CDR3 is 12 amino acids. Full variable domain (outside the CDR3, taken from reference TRBV9 and TRBJ1-2): DSGVTQTPKHLITATGQRVTLRCSPRSGDLSVYWYQQSLDQGLQFLIQYYNGEERAKGNILERFSAQQFPDLHSELNLSSLELGDSALYFCASRLGDSGYTFGSGTRLTVV.

The chain has TRBV14 and TRBJ2-3, with no clear D. V dropped 1 base and J dropped 0 bases, with 5 bases sitting between them. CDR3 size: 14 residues. Germline assignment: CDR1 SGHDN and CDR2 FVKESK. CDR3: CASSQVTSTDTQYF. The CDR3 DNA sequence: TGTGCCAGCAGCCAAGTGACCAGCACAGATACGCAGTATTTT.

The rearrangement joins TRBV7-3 to TRBJ2-1; a weak D match, TRBD2 (6 bases). Trimming shortened V by 0 bases and J by 6 bases, and 9 bases separated the two germline ends. The CDR3 is 14 amino acids. Germline values: CDR1 SGHTA, CDR2 FQGTGA. CDR3 residues: CASSLTSGINEQFF. The DNA of the CDR3 is TGTGCCAGCAGCTTAACTAGCGGAATCAATGAGCAGTTCTTC.

This chain joins TRBV7-2 and TRBJ1-5; a possible D gene is TRBD1 (6 bases). Trimming removed 4 bases at V and 0 bases at J, with 10 bases between. Germline CDR1 SGHTA, CDR2 FQGNSA. The CDR3 contains 15 residues. The CDR3 nucleotides are TGTGCCAGCAGCTCAGGGGACTTTAGCAATCAGCCCCAGCATTTT. This codes for CASSSGDFSNQPQHF.

The table lists this clonotype with a few counts. The chain employs TRBV6-1 and TRBJ2-3; TRBD2 matches 7 bases. After removal of 4 bases from V and 0 bases from J, the junction contained 4 bases not matched to a gene. This CDR3 is built from 15 residues. In germline, CDR1 is MNHNS, CDR2 SASEGT. CDR3 DNA sequence: TGTGCCAGCAGTGTGGCGGGAGTGAGCACAGATACGCAGTATTTT. Translation: CASSVAGVSTDTQYF.